The next 13 T cell receptor beta chains were all read from a single sample in a study of beta chain features in type 1 diabetes. Study results and limitations: The study found moderately but significantly shorter TCRB CDR3s in all four CD4+ subsets of Type 1 diabetes patients.

Every isolated RNA sample was fully reverse transcribed, so sequencing captured expressed TCRB transcripts. Sequencing used immunoSEQ multiplex PCR; TCRdb keeps in-frame clones, though not all of them. The table has roughly 340,000 clones, approximately 12% seen once. These TCRs are of unknown antigen specificity. Source material: naive CD4+ T cells from blood. Every receptor here comes from a woman younger than 30 with type 1 diabetes.

This clone was seen a few times. The sample contains more than one DNA sequence encoding this CDR3. The J gene is TRBJ1-2, the V gene TRBV30; unclear D gene. Germline CDR1 and CDR2: GTSNPN and SVGIG (reference sequence). Trimming left V 2 bases short and J 4 bases short, with 5 bases between. CDR3 size: 11 residues. The CDR3 nucleotides are TGTGCCTGGAGTCTCTCCTATGGCTACACCTTC. Translated: CAWSLSYGYTF.

The V and J genes are TRBV28 and TRBJ1-2; 7 nucleotides align to TRBD1. V gave up 5 bases and J gave up 2 bases; unmatched junction bases: 5. The length of the CDR3 is 14 residues. Germline V lookup: CDR1 MDHEN, CDR2 SYDVKM. The DNA of the CDR3 is TGTGCCAGCAGTGCCCTGACAGGGAACTATGGCTACACCTTC. Protein product: CASSALTGNYGYTF.

This chain's CDR3 is CASSQRRTGSYEQYF. In DNA, the CDR3 is TGCGCCAGCAGCCAGAGGCGGACAGGGTCATACGAGCAGTACTTC. This rearrangement joins TRBV4-3 to TRBJ2-7; TRBD1 agrees at 8 bases. CDR1 LGHNA and CDR2 YSLEER come from the germline V gene. This CDR3 contains 15 residues. With 3 bases clipped from V and 4 bases from J, the junction kept 8 bases outside the gene matches.

This chain links TRBV7-9 with TRBJ1-4; possibly TRBD1 for D (6 bases). The CDR3 is made up of 16 amino acids. Germline lookup yields CDR1 SEHNR and CDR2 FQNEAQ (reference sequence). Trimming left V 5 bases short and J 7 bases short, with 20 bases between. The CDR3, as DNA: TGTGCCAGCAGCGAAGGGCCCGGGACAAGTGTTGAAAAACTGTTTTTT. Translation: CASSEGPGTSVEKLFF.

This clone was observed a few times. J is TRBJ2-1 and V is TRBV25-1; the match to TRBD1 covers 7 bases. V was clipped by 5 bases and J by 5 bases; unmatched bases: 12. The CDR3 length is 16 residues. CDR1 is MGHDK and CDR2 is SYGVNS in the germline V gene. CDR3 in amino acids: CASSRAGGTIHNEQFF. In DNA, the CDR3 is TGTGCCAGCAGTAGAGCAGGGGGAACTATCCACAATGAGCAGTTCTTC.

The sample holds a few counts of this clone. The CDR3: CARQGENYGYTF. The CDR3, as DNA: TGTGCTAGACAGGGCGAGAACTATGGCTACACCTTC. The chain joins TRBV12-5 to TRBJ1-2, with D possibly matching TRBD1 (6 bases). Germline V CDR1 and CDR2: LGHNT, FRNRAP. The CDR3 runs to 12 residues. Trimming took off 9 bases at V and 2 bases at J, with 10 bases between the two ends.

V gene TRBV15 combines with J gene TRBJ2-1, with 9 bases matching TRBD1. From germline, CDR1 is LNHNV and CDR2 YYDKDF (reference sequence). This CDR3 spans 15 amino acids. V shed 4 bases and J 5 bases; nucleotides not matched to a gene: 6. CDR3 loop: CATSTRDRADNEQFF. The CDR3 DNA follows: TGTGCCACCAGCACCAGGGACAGGGCTGACAATGAGCAGTTCTTC.

The CDR3 DNA is TGTGCCAGCAGCCCCGGGACTAGCTGGTTCTTC. Amino acid sequence: CASSPGTSWFF. The chain uses TRBV7-3 and TRBJ2-1; 9 nucleotides line up with TRBD2. Germline values: CDR1 SGHTA, CDR2 FQGTGA. J lost 15 bases, V lost 5 bases, and 5 bases had no gene match. The CDR3 loop spans 11 amino acids.

This chain connects TRBV19 to TRBJ2-5, with TRBD1 matching over 11 bases. Looked up from germline, CDR1 is LNHDA and CDR2 is SQIVND (reference sequence). CDR3 length equals 16 residues. The V gene end was trimmed by 3 bases and the J gene end by 2 bases; junction bases not matched to a gene: 5. In DNA, the CDR3 is TGTGCCAGTAGTATTCGGGGACAGGGGGGACAAGAGACCCAGTACTTC. Its protein product is CASSIRGQGGQETQYF.

The CDR3 is CASSQLAGGSKRGEQYF. CDR3 DNA sequence: TGCGCCAGCAGCCAGCTAGCGGGGGGATCCAAAAGGGGCGAGCAGTACTTC. The chain is built from TRBV4-1 and TRBJ2-7; 11 positions match TRBD2. The length of the CDR3 is 17 residues. Germline V CDR1 and CDR2: MGHRA, YSYEKL. After removal of 3 bases from V and 6 bases from J, the junction contained 13 bases not matched to a gene.

The J gene is TRBJ2-3, the V gene TRBV29-1; D might be TRBD2 (5 bases). Germline assignment: CDR1 SQVTM and CDR2 ANQGSEA. There are 13 residues in the CDR3. Trimming left V 6 bases short and J 1 base short, with 11 bases between. CDR3 loop: CSVAGSGTDTQYF. Written as DNA, the CDR3 is TGCAGCGTGGCGGGTAGCGGCACAGATACGCAGTATTTT.

This clone has only a few counts. This sequence joins TRBV10-3 and TRBJ1-1, with D perhaps TRBD1 (6 bases). V shed 3 bases and J shed 1 base, with 9 bases lying between them. The V gene's germline CDR1 is ENHRY and CDR2 SYGVKD. CDR3 size: 14 residues. The CDR3 DNA reads as TGTGCCATCAGTGAAGGGGGTGGGAACACTGAAGCTTTCTTT. Its translation is CAISEGGGNTEAFF.

This chain connects TRBV7-2 to TRBJ2-5; 8 bases map to TRBD1. V lost 6 bases, J lost 5 bases, and 11 bases stayed unmatched. The CDR3 is 15 residues long. The germline gives CDR1 SGHTA, CDR2 FQGNSA. CDR3 sequence reads: CASRPPPGGRETQYF. CDR3 nucleotides: TGTGCCAGCAGGCCTCCCCCAGGGGGCCGGGAGACCCAGTACTTC.